This TCR beta chain is from a study of T cell responses to AZD1222 COVID-19 vaccine. The data were produced by immunoSEQ multiplex PCR, yet TCRdb's version contains in-frame clones alone and is incomplete. Among roughly 250,000 clones listed, more than 80% were seen once. Worth noting for this clone: Antigen specificity is unknown.

Broader study findings: Dominant at 160-218 and 743-854, vaccine-associated CD4 TCRs also spanned spike. Following two doses of AZD1222, Spike-specific TCR breadth and depth rose. Only after the peak T cell response were repertoires sampled.

The trim removed 4 bases at V and 6 bases at J, leaving 13 bases unmatched. Per the germline V gene, CDR1 is SGHTS and CDR2 is YDEGEE. The CDR3 is 17 residues long. The chain recombines TRBV5-8 with TRBJ1-6; 7 bases fit TRBD1. The starting material was peripheral blood, obtained on day 0 of AZD1222 vaccination. The TCR was taken from an adult in good health. The CDR3 sequence is CASSRNPRGQVNSPLHF. The CDR3 nucleotides are TGTGCCAGCAGCCGTAATCCAAGAGGACAGGTTAATTCACCCCTCCACTTT.